This T cell receptor (beta chain) was retrieved from a study of cytomegalovirus exposure and HLA in healthy donors. CDR3 size: 16 residues. CDR1 is LNHDA and CDR2 is SQIVND in the germline V gene (reference sequence). V lost 4 bases, J lost 7 bases, and 11 bases stayed unmatched. The primer mix had 60 Vbeta and 13 Jbeta primers. Generated by immunoSEQ multiplex PCR, the TCRdb table keeps only in-frame clones and is missing some. Among about 200,000 clones listed, around 73% were seen once. Sequenced sample: PBMCs. The rearrangement uses TRBV19 and TRBJ2-2, with TRBD1 identical over 8 bases. The TCR sequence derives from a male donor in good health and CMV-seronegative. The DNA for the CDR3 is TGTGCCAGTAGTACCTACAGGGGGGAAAAGGGCGGGGAGCTGTTTTTT. Translated: CASSTYRGEKGGELFF.